A single sample gave rise to the 27 T cell receptor beta chains below, sequenced in a study of PD-L1 blockade in urothelial cancer. This sample's time point: peripheral blood 6 weeks after treatment start. The repertoire was sequenced with immunoSEQ multiplex PCR; TCRdb's copy has only in-frame clones and lacks some. The sample has tens of thousands of clones, roughly 80% seen once. The sample in question was PBMCs, obtained around atezolizumab (anti-PD-L1) treatment. All receptors derive from a man between 65 and 80 years old with urothelial cancer.

V usage is TRBV15 and J usage is TRBJ2-7; 8 nucleotides line up with TRBD2. Germline V gene sequence: CDR1 LNHNV, CDR2 YYDKDF (reference sequence). The CDR3 extends over 16 amino acids. J gave up 2 bases and V 0 bases, and 6 bases lay outside the gene matches. CDR3 sequence (DNA): TGTGCCACCAGCAGAGATGGAACTAGCGGTACCTACGAGCAGTACTTC. Residues: CATSRDGTSGTYEQYF.

The chain carries TRBV2 and TRBJ2-2; D gene uncertain. Trimming stripped 5 bases from V and 6 bases from J, with 16 bases between. Germline CDR1 reads SNHLY; CDR2 reads FYNNEI. The CDR3 runs 15 residues. CDR3 DNA: TGTGCCAGCAGTCGTCTCGGGTCACTTCCCGGGGAGCTGTTTTTT. It translates to CASSRLGSLPGELFF.

The J gene is TRBJ2-1, the V gene TRBV10-1; D is possibly TRBD2 (6 bases). V shed 4 bases and J shed 6 bases, with 22 bases lying between them. This CDR3 is 17 amino acids long. Germline CDR1 WNHNN, CDR2 SYGVQD (reference sequence). The CDR3 protein is CASSVVTEGLYRNEQFF. CDR3 nucleotide sequence: TGCGCCAGCAGTGTAGTCACGGAGGGTCTTTACCGCAATGAGCAGTTCTTC.

The CDR3 nucleotides are TGTGCCAGCAGCCAAGATTATAGAGGGAGCTCCTACAATGAGCAGTTCTTC. This translates into CASSQDYRGSSYNEQFF. This rearrangement joins TRBV4-2 to TRBJ2-1; tentatively, D is TRBD2 (5 bases). With 0 bases removed from V and 0 bases from J, the gap between germline ends came to 12 bases. The CDR3 spans 17 residues. CDR1 is LGHNA and CDR2 is YNFKEQ in the germline V gene.

V and J are TRBV5-5 and TRBJ2-7, with D tentatively TRBD1 (5 bases). The CDR3 is 15 amino acids. Germline CDR1 is SGHKS and CDR2 is YYEKEE (reference sequence). Trimming pared 2 bases from V and 3 bases from J, leaving 15 bases between. The CDR3 protein is CASSLRQGEFYEQYF. CDR3 sequence (DNA): TGTGCCAGCAGCTTAAGGCAGGGTGAGTTCTACGAGCAGTACTTC.

Comments on this clone: Sequence at one end of the junction differs from germline and may be a read error. The genes are TRBV11-2 and TRBJ1-2; the D gene is possibly TRBD1 (5 bases). The CDR3 contains 13 residues. CDR1 is SGHAT and CDR2 is FQNNGV in the germline V gene. The CDR3 bases are TGTGCCAGCAGCTTAGAGAATTTGGAAAACAGGATCTTC. It specifies CASSLENLENRIF.

This chain links TRBV4-1 with TRBJ2-1; tentatively, D is TRBD2 (5 bases). The V gene's germline CDR1 is MGHRA and CDR2 YSYEKL. The CDR3 spans 16 residues. The germline V and J ends were trimmed by 3 bases and 1 base, with 13 bases remaining between them. CDR3 amino acids: CASSQDPLGSYNEQFF. CDR3 sequence (DNA): TGCGCCAGCAGCCAGGATCCACTAGGGTCCTACAATGAGCAGTTCTTC.

The CDR3 region is CASGGQGDGQPQHF. DNA for the CDR3: TGTGCCAGTGGTGGACAGGGGGACGGACAGCCCCAGCATTTT. The chain has TRBV19 and TRBJ1-5, with TRBD1 matching over 10 bases. CDR3 length equals 14 residues. Germline V gene lookup returns CDR1 LNHDA and CDR2 SQIVND (reference sequence). Unmatched junction bases numbered 8, after V lost 8 bases and J lost 7 bases.

V and J are TRBV10-2 and TRBJ2-5, with 10 nucleotides matching TRBD2. V shed 7 bases and J 4 bases; nucleotides not matched to a gene: 9. Germline values: CDR1 WSHSY, CDR2 SAAADI. CDR3 length equals 15 residues. The CDR3 nucleotides are TGCGCCAGCAACCTAGCGGGAGAATGGGGAGAGACCCAGTACTTC. Translated, it gives CASNLAGEWGETQYF.

The chain recombines TRBV30 with TRBJ2-5; maybe TRBD2 (5 bases). The CDR3 length is 12 residues. Between the trimmed V and J ends, which lost 2 bases and 2 bases, there was a span of 6 bases. Per the germline V gene, CDR1 is GTSNPN and CDR2 is SVGIG (reference sequence). The CDR3 DNA is TGTGCCTGGAGTCCGGGGCAAGAGACCCAGTACTTC. Translating gives CAWSPGQETQYF.

V usage is TRBV7-3 and J usage is TRBJ1-2; D might be TRBD1 (5 bases). Trimming left V 5 bases short and J 1 base short, with 14 bases between. The CDR3 is 15 amino acids. From germline, CDR1 is SGHTA and CDR2 FQGTGA. The CDR3 spells CASSAAGTVNYGYTF. For the CDR3, the DNA is TGTGCCAGCAGCGCTGCCGGGACTGTTAACTATGGCTACACCTTC. Together with reference TRBV7-3 and TRBJ1-2, the CDR3 gives the full variable domain: GAGVSQTPSNKVTEKGKYVELRCDPISGHTALYWYRQSLGQGPEFLIYFQGTGAADDSGLPNDRFFAVRPEGSVSTLKIQRTERGDSAVYLCASSAAGTVNYGYTFGSGTRLTVV.

This clone has just a few counts. The chain has TRBV29-1 and TRBJ2-1, with TRBD2 identical over 8 bases. The germline V gene has CDR1 SQVTM and CDR2 ANQGSEA. The CDR3 extends over 12 amino acids. This CDR3 reads CSAGGSYNEQFF. CDR3 coding DNA: TGCAGTGCGGGGGGCTCCTACAATGAGCAGTTCTTC.

V is TRBV19 and J is TRBJ1-4; 8 bases match TRBD1. This CDR3 has 14 residues. CDR1 and CDR2 (germline): LNHDA, SQIVND (reference sequence). Germline trimming cut 7 bases from V and 4 bases from J; bases unmatched to any gene: 5. Here the CDR3 reads CASTRDRLNEKLFF. The CDR3 nucleotides read TGTGCCAGTACCCGGGACAGGCTTAATGAAAAACTGTTTTTT.

CDR3 DNA sequence: TGTGCCAGCAGCTTAGATCTAGCGGGGAACAATGAGCAGTTCTTC. Translating gives CASSLDLAGNNEQFF. The rearrangement links TRBV7-9 to TRBJ2-1; the match to TRBD2 covers 9 bases. Germline V gene data show CDR1 as SEHNR and CDR2 as FQNEAQ (reference sequence). CDR3 length: 15 amino acids. The junction had 3 bases not matched to a gene; V was cut back by 1 base and J by 5 bases.

The chain couples TRBV18 to TRBJ2-7, with 7 bases that match TRBD1. V shed 1 base and J 3 bases; nucleotides not matched to a gene: 0. CDR3 size: 13 residues. Germline V gene data show CDR1 as KGHSH and CDR2 as LQKENI. The CDR3 DNA follows: TGTGCCAGCTCACCACGGGACAGCTACGAGCAGTACTTC. This gives the protein CASSPRDSYEQYF.

This chain links TRBV9 with TRBJ1-5; TRBD1 agrees at 9 bases. After removal of 2 bases from V and 4 bases from J, the junction contained 1 base not matched to a gene. The CDR3 is 14 residues long. The germline V gene has CDR1 SGDLS and CDR2 YYNGEE. The CDR3 DNA reads TGTGCCAGCAGCGTGGGACAGGGAAATCAGCCCCAGCATTTT. It is translated as CASSVGQGNQPQHF.

This clone was seen a handful of times. V is TRBV15 and J is TRBJ2-5; D perhaps matches TRBD2 (5 bases). V was pared by 6 bases and J by 8 bases, with 13 bases between. In germline, CDR1 is LNHNV, CDR2 YYDKDF (reference sequence). CDR3 length: 12 residues. DNA of the CDR3: TGTGCCACCAGTGGTAGCGAGAATACCCAGTACTTC. This codes for CATSGSENTQYF.

A few counts support this clone. The gene calls are TRBV6-5 and TRBJ2-7; tentatively, D is TRBD2 (5 bases). The CDR3 consists of 15 residues. V was trimmed by 0 bases and J by 1 base, leaving 10 bases between them. The germline CDR1 and CDR2 sequences are MNHEY and SVGAGI. This CDR3 reads CASSYSTMGSYEQYF. The CDR3 DNA reads TGTGCCAGCAGTTACTCGACTATGGGATCCTACGAGCAGTACTTC.

This clone was seen just once. The chain carries TRBV29-1 and TRBJ2-7; TRBD2 agrees at 13 bases. Germline assignment: CDR1 SQVTM and CDR2 ANQGSEA. This CDR3 spans 16 amino acids. Trimming took 3 bases from V and 0 from J; bases not matched to a gene: 5. CDR3 in amino acids: CSVETSGRRSSYEQYF. The DNA for the CDR3 is TGCAGCGTTGAGACTAGCGGGAGGAGGTCCTCCTACGAGCAGTACTTC.

The rearrangement joins TRBV18 to TRBJ1-3, with 7 bases aligning to TRBD1. Per germline, CDR1 KGHSH and CDR2 LQKENI. With V trimmed by 8 bases and J by 1 base, 5 bases remained unmatched. The CDR3 has 14 residues. This CDR3 reads CASTTGRSGNTIYF. In DNA, the CDR3 is TGTGCCAGCACGACAGGGCGTTCTGGAAACACCATATATTTT. The full variable domain, in which reference TRBV18 and TRBJ1-3 provide the parts outside the CDR3, is NAGVMQNPRHLVRRRGQEARLRCSPMKGHSHVYWYRQLPEEGLKFMVYLQKENIIDESGMPKERFSAEFPKEGPSILRIQQVVRGDSAAYFCASTTGRSGNTIYFGEGSWLTVV.

V usage is TRBV29-1 and J usage is TRBJ1-1; D is perhaps TRBD1 (6 bases). Germline lookup yields CDR1 SQVTM and CDR2 ANQGSEA. Trimming took off 3 bases at V and 1 base at J, with 6 bases between the two ends. The CDR3 is 12 amino acids. CDR3 sequence: CSVDRGNTEAFF. CDR3 sequence (DNA): TGCAGCGTTGACAGGGGGAACACTGAAGCTTTCTTT.

The V call is TRBV27, the J call TRBJ2-7; D might be TRBD1 (6 bases). Germline CDR1 and CDR2: MNHEY and SMNVEV (reference sequence). The length of the CDR3 is 13 residues. V dropped 8 bases and J dropped 0 bases, with 11 bases sitting between them. The CDR3 region is CASRFRGSYEQYF. CDR3 nucleotide sequence: TGTGCCAGCCGGTTCAGGGGCTCCTACGAGCAGTACTTC.

The chain uses TRBV28 and TRBJ1-1; D not resolved. CDR1 and CDR2 (germline): MDHEN, SYDVKM. The V end lost 1 base, the J end lost 1 base, and 7 bases lay between the germline ends. The CDR3 contains 14 residues. The CDR3 coding sequence is TGTGCCAGCAGTTTATTCCGGGGGAACACTGAAGCTTTCTTT. This codes for CASSLFRGNTEAFF.

The chain combines TRBV19 with TRBJ2-3; tentative D call: TRBD1 (6 bases). This CDR3 has 13 residues. Germline V CDR1 and CDR2: LNHDA, SQIVND (reference sequence). Trimming shortened V by 10 bases and J by 0 bases, and 11 bases separated the two germline ends. The CDR3 sequence: CATGQSSTDTQYF. CDR3 DNA sequence: TGTGCCACCGGACAGTCTAGCACAGATACGCAGTATTTT.

The V gene is TRBV27, the J gene TRBJ2-1, with 8 positions matching TRBD1. With 5 bases clipped from V and 7 bases from J, the junction kept 7 bases outside the gene matches. The CDR3 runs 14 residues. Germline V lookup: CDR1 MNHEY, CDR2 SMNVEV (reference sequence). CDR3 coding DNA: TGTGCCAGCAGTGTAGGACAGGGATGGAATGAGCAGTTCTTC. It yields the protein CASSVGQGWNEQFF.

This chain uses TRBV11-2 with TRBJ2-7; 9 bases map to TRBD2. CDR3 length: 15 amino acids. Germline assignment: CDR1 SGHAT and CDR2 FQNNGV. The trim removed 5 bases at V and 5 bases at J, leaving 10 bases unmatched. CDR3 in amino acids: CASSLSGSLPHEQYF. The CDR3 region has the DNA TGTGCCAGCAGCCTTAGCGGGAGTTTGCCCCACGAGCAGTACTTC.

The gene calls are TRBV2 and TRBJ2-2, with 7 bases lining up with TRBD1. The germline V gene encodes CDR1 SNHLY and CDR2 FYNNEI. V shed 8 bases, J shed 6 bases, and the junction held 9 bases outside the gene matches. The CDR3 consists of 14 residues. CDR3 amino acids: CASGHSQGAGELFF. In DNA, the CDR3 is TGTGCCAGCGGGCACTCCCAGGGGGCCGGGGAGCTGTTTTTT. The full variable domain, with the rest looked up from reference TRBV2 and TRBJ2-2, is EPEVTQTPSHQVTQMGQEVILRCVPISNHLYFYWYRQILGQKVEFLVSFYNNEISEKSEIFDDQFSVERPDGSNFTLKIRSTKLEDSAMYFCASGHSQGAGELFFGEGSRLTVL.